These 4 T cell receptor beta chains originate from one sample sequenced in a study of T cell changes during pregnancy in multiple sclerosis. Sequenced by immunoSEQ multiplex PCR; TCRdb stores in-frame clones only, minus some. This sample has some 28,000 clones, with 90% to 95% found just once. The sample consisted of CD4+ T cells from peripheral blood mononuclear cells, taken after pregnancy. The receptors shown here come from a female donor with multiple sclerosis, enrolled in a pregnancy study.

The chain couples TRBV1 to TRBJ2-1; the table's D call, TRBD2, was not checked against the DNA. TRBV1 is described as a pseudogene. The CDR3 is 17 amino acids. CDR3 sequence: CTSSHPGLAGDRGEQFF. In DNA, the CDR3 is TGCACCAGCAGCCACCCCGGACTAGCGGGAGATAGGGGTGAGCAGTTCTTC.

The table lists this clone with a count of one. The chain recombines TRBV18 with TRBJ1-1; possibly TRBD1 for D (5 bases). Germline V gene lookup returns CDR1 KGHSH and CDR2 LQKENI. CDR3 length: 16 residues. Trimming stripped 2 bases from V and 0 bases from J, with 13 bases between. The CDR3 loop is CASSPSTVYMNTEAFF. The CDR3 region has the DNA TGTGCCAGCTCACCATCGACAGTCTACATGAACACTGAAGCTTTCTTT.

The rearrangement uses TRBV5-8 and TRBJ1-2; no clear D. The CDR3 loop spans 12 amino acids. The germline V gene has CDR1 SGHTS and CDR2 YDEGEE. The V end lost 5 bases, the J end lost 4 bases, and 9 bases lay between the germline ends. CDR3 in DNA: TGTGCCAGCAGAAGTTACGGCTATGGCTACACCTTC. Translation gives CASRSYGYGYTF.

This chain links TRBV19 with TRBJ1-2; TRBD1 is a possible D gene (6 bases). V was trimmed by 10 bases and J by 4 bases, leaving 19 bases between them. The CDR3 extends over 14 amino acids. Germline V gene data show CDR1 as LNHDA and CDR2 as SQIVND (reference sequence). For the CDR3, the DNA is TGTGCCACCGAAAACAGGGAAGGCTTCTATGGCTACACCTTC. It specifies CATENREGFYGYTF. Supplemented by reference TRBV19 and TRBJ1-2, the full variable domain reads DGGITQSPKYLFRKEGQNVTLSCEQNLNHDAMYWYRQDPGQGLRLIYYSQIVNDFQKGDIAEGYSVSREKKESFPLTVTSAQKNPTAFYLCATENREGFYGYTFGSGTRLTVV.